One sample yielded the 26 T cell receptor beta chains listed below, sequenced in a study of cytomegalovirus exposure and HLA in healthy donors. Vbeta (60) and Jbeta (13) primers were used in the PCR. TCRdb's copy holds only in-frame clones and misses some; the assay was immunoSEQ multiplex PCR. In the table there are 150,000 to 200,000 clones, 65% to 80% of which are singletons. Source material: PBMCs. The receptor source for this set is a woman aged 30 to 39 in good health and CMV-seronegative.

This clone was seen only a few times. V usage is TRBV11-2 and J usage is TRBJ1-1; a possible D gene is TRBD1 (5 bases). CDR3 size: 14 residues. Trimming left V 0 bases short and J 5 bases short, with 10 bases between. Germline-derived CDR1 and CDR2 are SGHAT and FQNNGV. The CDR3 DNA follows: TGTGCCAGCAGCTTAGATCCACAGGAGACTGAAGCTTTCTTT. Protein product: CASSLDPQETEAFF.

The chain recombines TRBV10-3 with TRBJ2-1, with D perhaps matching TRBD1 (6 bases). The germline V gene encodes CDR1 ENHRY and CDR2 SYGVKD. The CDR3 is 14 residues long. V dropped 6 bases and J dropped 4 bases, with 13 bases sitting between them. The CDR3 is CAIRAGERYNEQFF. DNA of the CDR3: TGTGCCATCAGGGCAGGGGAGAGATACAATGAGCAGTTCTTC.

The J gene is TRBJ2-7, the V gene TRBV7-2; TRBD1 matches at 9 bases. Looked up from germline, CDR1 is SGHTA and CDR2 is FQGNSA. The junction had 8 bases not matched to a gene; V was cut back by 7 bases and J by 4 bases. There are 14 residues in the CDR3. CDR3 sequence reads: CASTKTGGEYEQYF. The CDR3 nucleotides read TGTGCCAGCACCAAAACAGGGGGCGAATACGAGCAGTACTTC.

Only one count was recorded for this clone. The chain joins TRBV29-1 to TRBJ2-1, with TRBD2 matching over 9 bases. The V gene end was trimmed by 4 bases and the J gene end by 4 bases; junction bases not matched to a gene: 5. This CDR3 region has 14 residues. CDR1 is SQVTM and CDR2 is ANQGSEA in the germline V gene. CDR3 sequence reads: CSVGGGGVYNEQFF. In nucleotides, the CDR3 is TGCAGCGTTGGAGGCGGGGGGGTGTACAATGAGCAGTTCTTC.

The chain is built from TRBV7-2 and TRBJ2-3; D is unclear. The CDR3 is 11 residues long. V dropped 6 bases and J dropped 3 bases, with 4 bases sitting between them. CDR1 is SGHTA and CDR2 is FQGNSA in the germline V gene. CDR3 sequence (DNA): TGTGCCAGCAGGTCGACAGATACGCAGTATTTT. Residues: CASRSTDTQYF.

This rearrangement joins TRBV13 to TRBJ2-7; 7 nucleotides align to TRBD2. CDR1 is PRHDT and CDR2 is FYEKMQ in the germline V gene (reference sequence). The V segment lost 4 bases and the J segment 6 bases; nucleotides outside the gene matches: 6. This CDR3 is 13 amino acids long. The CDR3 region is CASSSAGTGEQYF. The CDR3 nucleotides are TGTGCCAGCAGCTCAGCGGGGACGGGCGAGCAGTACTTC.

V and J are TRBV2 and TRBJ2-1, with 7 bases that match TRBD1. CDR3 length: 15 amino acids. Germline loops: CDR1 SNHLY, CDR2 FYNNEI. V shed 3 bases and J 6 bases; nucleotides not matched to a gene: 8. Written as DNA, the CDR3 is TGTGCCAGCAGTGAGATAGGGGGCTTACCCAATGAGCAGTTCTTC. This sequence encodes CASSEIGGLPNEQFF.

The chain joins TRBV5-6 to TRBJ2-1; maybe TRBD2 (5 bases). There are 12 residues in the CDR3. V lost 5 bases and J lost 8, with 11 bases in between. The germline gives CDR1 SGHDT, CDR2 YYEEEE. The CDR3 DNA sequence: TGTGCCAGCAGGTTTACTAGTGATGAGCAGTTCTTC. It is translated as CASRFTSDEQFF.

This chain connects TRBV18 to TRBJ2-5; a weak D match, TRBD2 (5 bases). This CDR3 is built from 16 residues. V lost 4 bases and J lost 3, with 18 bases in between. CDR1 is KGHSH and CDR2 is LQKENI in the germline V gene. CDR3 region: CASSQEGGGRKETQYF. CDR3 coding DNA: TGTGCCAGCTCACAAGAAGGAGGCGGTCGGAAAGAGACCCAGTACTTC. Complete variable domain (other parts from reference TRBV18 and TRBJ2-5): NAGVMQNPRHLVRRRGQEARLRCSPMKGHSHVYWYRQLPEEGLKFMVYLQKENIIDESGMPKERFSAEFPKEGPSILRIQQVVRGDSAAYFCASSQEGGGRKETQYFGPGTRLLVL.

The rearrangement links TRBV29-1 to TRBJ1-2; possible D gene TRBD1, 5 bases. Germline values: CDR1 SQVTM, CDR2 ANQGSEA. The CDR3 consists of 15 residues. V was trimmed by 4 bases and J by 4 bases, leaving 19 bases between them. Here the CDR3 DNA reads TGCAGCGTTGGGGGGGATAGGGGAGCGGGCTATGGCTACACCTTC. Residues: CSVGGDRGAGYGYTF.

The rearrangement uses TRBV19 and TRBJ1-1; 7 nucleotides line up with TRBD1. Germline CDR1 LNHDA, CDR2 SQIVND (reference sequence). Trimming cost V 11 bases and J 6 bases; bases outside gene matches: 12. The CDR3 is 13 amino acids. DNA for the CDR3: TGTGCCGCCTGCCCAAGGGGGCTGGCTGAAGCTTTCTTT. Translation: CAACPRGLAEAFF.

The V gene is TRBV19, the J gene TRBJ1-3; D is possibly TRBD1 (6 bases). V lost 3 bases, J lost 2 bases, and 20 bases lay in between. Germline-derived CDR1 and CDR2 are LNHDA and SQIVND (reference sequence). The CDR3 loop spans 18 amino acids. The CDR3 DNA follows: TGTGCCAGTAGTATGTGGGCAGGGGTGGCTTTCGCTGGAAACACCATATATTTT. Amino acids: CASSMWAGVAFAGNTIYF.

V gene TRBV19 combines with J gene TRBJ2-5; 7 bases agree with TRBD1. With 4 bases clipped from V and 2 bases from J, the junction kept 4 bases outside the gene matches. CDR3 size: 14 residues. The germline V gene encodes CDR1 LNHDA and CDR2 SQIVND (reference sequence). The CDR3 DNA reads as TGTGCCAGTAGTACCGGGACAGCTCAAGAGACCCAGTACTTC. Its protein is CASSTGTAQETQYF.

This clone was counted a single time. V gene TRBV30 combines with J gene TRBJ2-5; 12 bases agree with TRBD2. Germline V gene data show CDR1 as GTSNPN and CDR2 as SVGIG (reference sequence). This CDR3 is built from 16 residues. With V trimmed by 3 bases and J by 2 bases, 7 bases remained unmatched. The CDR3 region is CAWRIGLAGIQETQYF. As DNA, the CDR3 is TGTGCCTGGAGAATTGGACTAGCGGGGATTCAAGAGACCCAGTACTTC.

This clone was found a few times. The V and J genes are TRBV7-9 and TRBJ2-1; D is perhaps TRBD2 (6 bases). Trimming shortened V by 1 base and J by 0 bases, and 16 bases separated the two germline ends. From germline, CDR1 is SEHNR and CDR2 FQNEAQ (reference sequence). The CDR3 loop spans 18 amino acids. For the CDR3, the DNA is TGTGCCAGCAGCTTAGGGGGCGGGGCGACTAGCTCCTACAATGAGCAGTTCTTC. Translation: CASSLGGGATSSYNEQFF.

CDR3 bases: TGCGCCAGCAGCCAAGAAGTTAGCGGGAGCGCTCTTAAAGCAGATACGCAGTATTTT. This encodes CASSQEVSGSALKADTQYF. The chain joins TRBV4-3 to TRBJ2-3, with TRBD2 matching 9 bases. The trim removed 0 bases at V and 4 bases at J, leaving 14 bases unmatched. CDR1 is LGHNA, CDR2 YSLEER, per germline. The CDR3 contains 19 residues.

The chain joins TRBV19 to TRBJ1-2; D not certain. The CDR3 extends over 11 amino acids. CDR1 and CDR2 (germline): LNHDA, SQIVND (reference sequence). Trimming took 9 bases from V and 3 from J, leaving 8 bases between them. CDR3 residues: CASTADYGYTF. The CDR3 DNA reads TGTGCCAGCACCGCGGACTATGGCTACACCTTC.

In its sample, this clone was seen a few times. A junction end diverges from the germline sequence, so it may reflect a read error. V is TRBV7-7 and J is TRBJ2-3, with D possibly matching TRBD2 (5 bases). Per the germline V gene, CDR1 is SSHAT and CDR2 is FNYEAQ (reference sequence). The CDR3 contains 15 residues. The CDR3 DNA follows: TGTGCTAGCAGCTATCGGGGAGCTAGCACAGATACGCAGTATTTT. It yields the protein CASSYRGASTDTQYF. The full variable domain, completed using reference TRBV7-7 and TRBJ2-3, is GAGVSQSPRYKVTKRGQDVTLRCDPISSHATLYWYQQALGQGPEFLTYFNYEAQPDKSGLPSDRFSAERPEGSISTLTIQRTEQRDSAMYRCASSYRGASTDTQYFGPGTRLTVL.

The genes are TRBV2 and TRBJ1-1, with D possibly being TRBD1 (6 bases). The CDR3 loop spans 15 amino acids. Trimming shortened V by 5 bases and J by 10 bases, and 23 bases separated the two germline ends. Germline CDR1 is SNHLY and CDR2 is FYNNEI. This CDR3 is CASSSDAGANGGAFF. The CDR3 bases are TGTGCCAGCAGTTCAGATGCAGGGGCGAACGGAGGAGCTTTCTTT.

The chain combines TRBV9 with TRBJ1-1; possible D gene TRBD1, 6 bases. V was cut by 3 bases and J by 0 bases, with 15 bases left in between. CDR3 length equals 16 residues. CDR1 SGDLS and CDR2 YYNGEE come from the germline V gene. The CDR3 sequence: CASSARTDLMNTEAFF. The CDR3 region has the DNA TGTGCCAGCAGCGCCAGGACAGATCTAATGAACACTGAAGCTTTCTTT.

The V and J genes are TRBV2 and TRBJ2-7, with D possibly matching TRBD1 (5 bases). The V gene's germline CDR1 is SNHLY and CDR2 FYNNEI. V lost 8 bases to trimming and J lost 3 bases, with 20 bases between them. This CDR3 region has 15 residues. The CDR3 DNA reads as TGTGCCAGCCGAGGTCAGGGATCTTCCTACTACGAGCAGTACTTC. The encoded protein is CASRGQGSSYYEQYF.

V usage is TRBV6-6 and J usage is TRBJ2-3, with a tentative D call TRBD1 (6 bases). The CDR3 consists of 14 residues. V lost 0 bases to trimming and J lost 3 bases, with 7 bases between them. Germline V lookup: CDR1 MNHNY, CDR2 SVGAGI (reference sequence). The CDR3 bases are TGTGCCAGCAGTTACTCGGGGGCGACAGATACGCAGTATTTT. Translating it yields CASSYSGATDTQYF.

The CDR3, as DNA: TGTGCCAGCAGCGAGCGGGAGGGCTCCGAGCAGTACTTC. Its translation is CASSEREGSEQYF. The chain couples TRBV4-2 to TRBJ2-5; 10 bases agree with TRBD2. The tail of the sequence fits TRBJ2-7 better, so the J call may be wrong. CDR3 length: 13 amino acids. Per germline, CDR1 LGHNA and CDR2 YNFKEQ.

In this sample, this clone turned up a few times. The rearrangement joins TRBV19 to TRBJ2-5; the match to TRBD1 covers 7 bases. The CDR3 is 15 amino acids. In germline, CDR1 is LNHDA, CDR2 SQIVND (reference sequence). V shed 5 bases, J shed 5 bases, and the junction held 11 bases outside the gene matches. CDR3 sequence (DNA): TGTGCCAGTAGTGCCGCCCCCACAGGGGCCGAGACCCAGTACTTC. Translation gives CASSAAPTGAETQYF. The full variable domain, completed using reference TRBV19 and TRBJ2-5, is DGGITQSPKYLFRKEGQNVTLSCEQNLNHDAMYWYRQDPGQGLRLIYYSQIVNDFQKGDIAEGYSVSREKKESFPLTVTSAQKNPTAFYLCASSAAPTGAETQYFGPGTRLLVL.

This clone was found many times. The J gene is TRBJ2-7, the V gene TRBV10-3; D might be TRBD1 (5 bases). Trimming cost V 3 bases and J 2 bases, with 11 bases left between them. Germline V gene data show CDR1 as ENHRY and CDR2 as SYGVKD. The CDR3 covers 14 residues. DNA of the CDR3: TGTGCCATCAGTGACTCAGGGATCCCCTACGAGCAGTACTTC. Translated: CAISDSGIPYEQYF.

The gene calls are TRBV27 and TRBJ2-7; 8 nucleotides match TRBD2. V shed 5 bases and J 4 bases; nucleotides not matched to a gene: 13. Germline V CDR1 and CDR2: MNHEY, SMNVEV (reference sequence). This CDR3 has 16 amino acids. The CDR3, as DNA: TGTGCCAGCAGTCCTTACGGGGGGGAACGGACTTACGAGCAGTACTTC. It codes for CASSPYGGERTYEQYF.